This TCR beta chain was recorded in a study of T-cell memory formation after mild COVID-19. A 5'RACE reaction primed in the constant segment made cDNA libraries of TCR alpha and TCR beta, and these carried sample barcodes and UMIs. TCRdb reanalysed the 5' RACE reads using MiXCR and keeps one entry per CDR3 protein. Among around 160,000 distinct CDR3 sequences listed, under 14% were seen once. This clonotype was seen more than once but under ten times. With V trimmed by 5 bases and J by 2 bases, 1 base remained unmatched. The CDR3 loop spans 13 amino acids. Germline assignment: CDR1 MNHNY and CDR2 SVGAGI (reference sequence).

This receptor was taken from a man between 18 and 35 years old who had mild COVID-19 (a few samples of this study predate the infection). Cell type and time point are not known. Sequenced material: PBMCs or a T cell subset sorted from them (not recorded which). This sequence joins TRBV6-6 and TRBJ2-7; TRBD1 aligns across 9 bases. Here the CDR3 reads CASSRTGAYEQYV. In nucleotides, the CDR3 is TGTGCCAGCAGTCGGACAGGGGCCTACGAGCAGTACGTC.